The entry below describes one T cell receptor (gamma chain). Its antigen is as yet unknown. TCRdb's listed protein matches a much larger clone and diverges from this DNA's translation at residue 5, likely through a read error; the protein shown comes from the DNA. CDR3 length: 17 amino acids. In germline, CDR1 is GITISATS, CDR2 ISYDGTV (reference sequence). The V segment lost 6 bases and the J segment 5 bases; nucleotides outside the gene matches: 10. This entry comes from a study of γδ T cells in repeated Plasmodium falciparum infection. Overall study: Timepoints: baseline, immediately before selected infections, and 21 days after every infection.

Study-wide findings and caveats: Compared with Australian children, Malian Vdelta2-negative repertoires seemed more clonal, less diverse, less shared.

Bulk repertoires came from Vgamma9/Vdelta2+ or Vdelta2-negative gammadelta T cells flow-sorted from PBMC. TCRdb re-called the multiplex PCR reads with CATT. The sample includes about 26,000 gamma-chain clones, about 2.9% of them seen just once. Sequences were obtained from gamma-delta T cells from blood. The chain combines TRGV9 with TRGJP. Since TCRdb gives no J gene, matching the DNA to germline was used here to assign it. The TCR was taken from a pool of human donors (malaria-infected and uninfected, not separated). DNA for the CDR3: TGTGCCTTGTGGAAATTCTTGAAAGAGTTGGGCAAAAAAATCAAGGTATTT. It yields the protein CALWKFLKELGKKIKVF.